The clone carrying this T cell receptor (beta chain) has a handful of counts. The antigen remains undetermined. The source of the sample is a study of graft-versus-host responses after intestinal transplantation. In the study overall: Recipients obtained multivisceral, liver-intestinal, or isolated intestinal transplants. Every one of the recipients received anti-thymocyte globulin induction and afterwards took tacrolimus and steroids for around 3 years. Study outcomes and limitations: Individuals carrying graft-donor T cell macrochimerism showed high graft-versus-host to host-versus-graft clonal ratios in allografts.

Germline V gene data show CDR1 as SEHNR and CDR2 as FQNEAQ (reference sequence). The CDR3 totals 18 residues. Trimming removed 6 bases from V and 7 bases from J, with 27 bases in between. TCRdb's table, derived via immunoSEQ multiplex PCR, lists solely in-frame clones and lacks some. The data show approximately 110,000 clones, 85% to 95% seen once. This TCR was sampled from a human donor who was the organ donor for an intestinal transplant. The material sequenced was unstimulated CD8+ T cells sorted from spleen or lymph node cells, taken before transplant. This rearrangement joins TRBV7-9 to TRBJ1-4; D remains unclear. This CDR3 is CASSSHPPLGPTGEKLFF. The CDR3 region has the DNA TGTGCCAGCAGTTCTCATCCGCCCCTGGGCCCCACGGGTGAAAAACTGTTTTTT.